These 13 T cell receptor beta chains share one sample of origin, sequenced in a study of blood T cells in healthy people across ages. It was with a sample-barcoded 5' primer and a J-beta primer mix that a second PCR of roughly 7 to 12 cycles was run. One entry per CDR3 protein, called by TCRdb with MiXCR from the 5' RACE reads. The table has about 730,000 distinct CDR3 sequences, more than 40% seen once. Material for sequencing was blood. All receptors come from a woman in her fifties or sixties in good health.

The gene calls are TRBV6-6 and TRBJ1-2; D call uncertain. Per germline, CDR1 MNHNY and CDR2 SVGAGI (reference sequence). Trimming took off 10 bases at V and 0 bases at J, with 12 bases between the two ends. The CDR3 sequence is 13 residues long. The CDR3 here is CATLLGANYGYTF. The DNA for the CDR3 is TGTGCCACCCTGTTGGGAGCTAACTATGGCTACACCTTC.

This clonotype came up a few times. V and J are TRBV7-2 and TRBJ2-7; D remains ambiguous. Trimming removed 5 bases at V and 2 bases at J, with 7 bases between. Germline values: CDR1 SGHTA, CDR2 FQGNSA. The length of the CDR3 is 12 residues. The CDR3 is CASSPSTYEQYF. The CDR3 DNA is TGTGCCAGCAGCCCTTCGACCTACGAGCAGTACTTC. The full variable domain, in which reference TRBV7-2 and TRBJ2-7 provide the parts outside the CDR3, is GAGVSQSPSNKVTEKGKDVELRCDPISGHTALYWYRQSLGQGLEFLIYFQGNSAPDKSGLPSDRFSAERTGGSVSTLTIQRTQQEDSAVYLCASSPSTYEQYFGPGTRLTVT.

This clonotype came up many times. The V gene is TRBV12-3 or TRBV12-4, the J gene TRBJ2-1; D unresolved. The CDR3 length is 15 residues. Between the trimmed V and J ends, which lost 1 base and 1 base, there was a span of 8 bases. The CDR3 nucleotides are TGTGCCAGCAGTTTAGTTGGGGTATCCTACAATGAGCAGTTCTTC. Its translation is CASSLVGVSYNEQFF.

This clonotype was observed at least ten times. The chain uses TRBV7-2 and TRBJ2-5; 7 nucleotides align to TRBD1. J was trimmed by 3 bases and V by 5 bases; bases with no gene match: 12. From germline, CDR1 is SGHTA and CDR2 FQGNSA. The CDR3 loop spans 16 amino acids. CDR3 bases: TGTGCCAGCAGCCCCAGAGAGATGACAGGGAAAGAGACCCAGTACTTC. Amino acid sequence: CASSPREMTGKETQYF.

This clonotype was recorded once. The chain joins TRBV4-3 to TRBJ2-2; D is tentatively TRBD1 or TRBD2 (5 bases each). Trimming took 1 base from V and 0 from J, leaving 12 bases between them. This CDR3 contains 17 residues. Per germline, CDR1 LGHNA and CDR2 YSLEER. The CDR3 region has the DNA TGCGCCAGCAGCCAAGGCCCGGGACCCACGAACACCGGGGAGCTGTTTTTT. Translating gives CASSQGPGPTNTGELFF.

This clonotype was detected ten times or more. This rearrangement joins TRBV5-1 to TRBJ2-7; maybe TRBD1 (5 bases). Germline CDR1 SGHRS, CDR2 YFSETQ. CDR3 size: 12 residues. Trimming took off 5 bases at V and 5 bases at J, with 11 bases between the two ends. CDR3 nucleotides: TGCGCCAGCAGGGCAGGGAACCACGAGCAGTACTTC. Its protein is CASRAGNHEQYF.

As for this clonotype: This may arise from a read error, as a much more abundant clone is one base away. CDR3 in DNA: TGTGCCAGCAGCTTACATGGTGAGCAGTTCTTC. Translating it yields CASSLHGEQFF. This chain uses TRBV13 with TRBJ2-1; D gene unclear. CDR1 is PRHDT and CDR2 is FYEKMQ in the germline V gene (reference sequence). The germline V and J ends were trimmed by 2 bases and 9 bases, with 5 bases remaining between them. There are 11 residues in the CDR3.

In regard to this clonotype: At one end, the junction sequence differs from germline, possibly due to a read error. J is TRBJ2-5 and V is TRBV13, with a weak D call TRBD1 (5 bases). The CDR3 has 13 residues. Germline assignment: CDR1 PRHDT and CDR2 FYEKMQ (reference sequence). The DNA of the CDR3 is TGTGCCAGCAGCATAGGGGCTCAAGAGACCCAGTACTTC. It codes for CASSIGAQETQYF.

There are a few counts of this clonotype. V usage is TRBV12-3 or TRBV12-4 and J usage is TRBJ2-3; D remains unclear. The CDR3 covers 15 residues. The germline V and J ends were trimmed by 6 bases and 4 bases, with 17 bases remaining between them. As DNA, the CDR3 is TGTGCCAGCAGGGCGCTGAGAGTAGTTGCAGATACGCAGTATTTT. It specifies CASRALRVVADTQYF.

This clonotype has ten or more counts. The rearrangement joins TRBV29-1 to TRBJ2-7; D gene uncertain. The CDR3 has 11 residues. Germline V gene lookup returns CDR1 SQVTM and CDR2 ANQGSEA. The ends were cut back, 4 bases at V and 3 bases at J, with 7 bases in the middle. CDR3 coding DNA: TGCAGCGTTGCCTTCGACTACGAGCAGTACTTC. Its protein is CSVAFDYEQYF.

The chain carries TRBV3-1 and TRBJ2-1, with unresolved D. V was pared by 1 base and J by 0 bases, with 16 bases between. The V gene's germline CDR1 is LGHDT and CDR2 YNNKEL (reference sequence). This CDR3 is built from 18 residues. The CDR3 protein is CASSQVYLTSSSYNEQFF. CDR3 DNA: TGTGCCAGCAGCCAAGTTTACCTTACTTCGAGCTCCTACAATGAGCAGTTCTTC.

J is TRBJ2-5 and V is TRBV7-2; 7 bases are shared with TRBD1. The better agreement between TRBJ2-7 and the DNA end casts doubt on the J call. Germline lookup yields CDR1 SGHTA and CDR2 FQGNSA. The CDR3 contains 13 residues. The CDR3 region is CASRQGPQGEQYF. Written as DNA, the CDR3 is TGTGCCAGCCGACAGGGCCCCCAAGGCGAGCAGTACTTC.

On this clonotype itself: The junction and the germline gene differ at one end; a read error may be behind it. CDR3 in amino acids: CASGQERGTFNGQFF. The DNA of the CDR3 is TGTGCCAGCGGCCAAGAAAGAGGGACGTTTAATGGGCAGTTCTTC. This chain uses TRBV4-2 with TRBJ2-1, with D perhaps being TRBD1 or TRBD2 (5 bases each). There are 15 residues in the CDR3. Germline V lookup: CDR1 LGHNA, CDR2 YNFKEQ.